Sequencing of this T cell receptor beta chain was carried out in a study of blood T cell repertoires in COVID-19 (TCRdb year 2020). Context from the whole study: Collaborator samples came from the United States, Italy and Spain and covered acute and convalescent phases of COVID-19. Where HLA class I and class II types were available, the types were taken from metadata supplied by the sample provider, not from assay-based typing. Deeply sampled blood TCRbeta repertoires from subjects exposed to, actively infected with, or recovered from COVID-19 were included in the dataset. Samples came from the ongoing ImmuneRACE study (first 160 participants) plus 1,254 subjects from 6 global collaborators. The repertoires were made available in a free public database intended to serve as a resource for research on the immune response to SARS-CoV-2. The material from the prospective study consisted of cDNA or gDNA derived from T cells, B-cell-depleted T cells, or PBMCs. Nearly every sample came with metadata listing a de-identified subject ID, COVID-19 status, age in years and sex.

Results the study describes overall, beyond this receptor: Clinical and demographic metadata were provided uncurated, with the amount varying by source and participant.

TCRbeta CDR3 regions were amplified from genomic DNA by means of the immunoSEQ Assay, a bias-controlled multiplex PCR. Concerning the study's data processing: Nucleated cell counts per sample were estimated from amplification of reference gene primers within the assay. Sequence reads were collapsed and filtered to measure the absolute abundance of every unique TCRbeta CDR3 rearrangement. For each sample, productive Simpson clonality was calculated as the square root of Simpson's diversity index across productive rearrangements. Drawn from immuneACCESS, this table holds only the in-frame rearrangements with V and J called that TCRdb kept. Clones are partly lost; checked studies trace under half to an unresolved V gene and leave the rest unexplained. V, J and clone size are taken as reported in that table, and D and trimming were inferred from the DNA itself. The sample has some 140,000 clones on record, about four fifths of them singletons. In total, the top ten clones hold about a sixth of the sample.

The collaborating institutions used their own protocols to collect whole blood in K2EDTA tubes. Collaborator samples were shipped for TCRbeta analysis as frozen whole blood, isolated PBMCs, or DNA extracted from either sample type. Regarding this clone: Its recognized antigen is unknown. No base quality information exists; no much larger clone differs at one position.

Taken from cysteine to phenylalanine, the CDR3 has 16 residues. The retained sequence is limited to the CDR3, 48 bases, with the frame set at the first base. CDR1 and CDR2 were assigned from the germline V gene as SNHLY and FYNNEI. The junction shows trimming of 6 bases on V and 14 bases on J, and the gene matches do not reach 16 bases of it. This TCR came from a woman of 80 years or more with acute or convalescent COVID-19. The chain joins TRBV2 to TRBJ1-6; 10 of the junction bases match TRBD1. Sequenced: peripheral blood. CDR3 loop: CASRDRPGTGVISLHF. In nucleotides, the sequence is TGTGCCAGCAGGGACCGACCCGGGACAGGGGTTATATCCCTCCACTTT.